This T cell receptor beta chain emerged from a study of T cells in Graves' hyperthyroidism and ophthalmopathy. General study findings and limits: Median prediction lead before ophthalmopathy onset was 6.5 months with the model.

The V end was cut by 5 bases, the J end by 9 bases, with 14 bases between. CDR1 is MNHEY and CDR2 is SVGEGT in the germline V gene. The CDR3 loop spans 14 amino acids. Comment on this clonotype: Its antigen is currently unknown.

TCR beta CDR3 sequences were amplified from RNA transcripts. TCR CDR3 underwent first-round RT-PCR with the HTBI primer set. TCRdb fed the multiplex PCR reads into MiXCR, producing one record per CDR3 protein. The sample holds roughly 380,000 distinct CDR3 sequences, approximately 15% seen once. No progression to ophthalmopathy during 18 months of follow-up defined stable disease. The chain uses TRBV6-2 or TRBV6-3 and TRBJ1-6; D perhaps matches TRBD1 (6 bases). This TCR derives from a woman aged 55 to 70 with Graves' hyperthyroidism. Source material: blood. The DNA of the CDR3 is TGTGCCAGCAGTCCCAGGGGAATCGGTTCACCCCTCCACTTT. It encodes CASSPRGIGSPLHF.